This T cell receptor (beta chain) was sequenced in a study of CD8 T cells in ankylosing spondylitis. Notes on the study in general: Matched synovial fluid from ankylosing spondylitis patients was reported to be enriched for disease-linked clones. Blood of patients with ankylosing spondylitis appeared to be characterized by a TCR beta motif of several highly homologous variants.

This clonotype was detected many times. Its antigen is currently unknown. As the method for making TCR beta libraries, quantitative 5'-RACE with molecular barcodes was used. TCRdb re-analysed the 5' RACE reads in MiXCR, keeping a single row per CDR3 protein. The sample yields 750,000 to 850,000 distinct CDR3 sequences, about 11% seen once. The CDR3 is 12 amino acids. Trimming took off 3 bases at V and 6 bases at J, with 9 bases between the two ends. The germline V gene has CDR1 LGHDT and CDR2 YNNKEL (reference sequence). Sample: blood, either unsorted or a sorted T cell fraction (not recorded which). This receptor was taken from a male donor with ankylosing spondylitis. The chain joins TRBV3-1 to TRBJ2-7; D call uncertain. CDR3 sequence: CASSQTLREQYF. The CDR3 DNA is TGTGCCAGCAGCCAGACTTTACGCGAGCAGTACTTC.